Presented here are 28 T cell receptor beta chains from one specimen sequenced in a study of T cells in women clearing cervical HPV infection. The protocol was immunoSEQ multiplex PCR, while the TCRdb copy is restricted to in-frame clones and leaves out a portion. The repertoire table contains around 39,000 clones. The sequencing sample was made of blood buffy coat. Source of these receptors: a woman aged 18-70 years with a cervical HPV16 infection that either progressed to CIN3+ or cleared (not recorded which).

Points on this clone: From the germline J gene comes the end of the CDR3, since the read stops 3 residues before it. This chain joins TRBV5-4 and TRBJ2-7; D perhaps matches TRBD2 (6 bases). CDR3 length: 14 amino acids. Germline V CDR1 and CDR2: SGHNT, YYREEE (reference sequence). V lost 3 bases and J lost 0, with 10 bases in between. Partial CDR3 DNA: TGTGCCAGCAGCTCCGGGGGTTCCTCCTACGAG. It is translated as CASSSGGSSYE. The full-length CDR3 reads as CASSSGGSSYEQYF. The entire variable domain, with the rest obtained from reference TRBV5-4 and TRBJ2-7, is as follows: ETGVTQSPTHLIKTRGQQVTLRCSSQSGHNTVSWYQQALGQGPQFIFQYYREEENGRGNFPPRFSGLQFPNYSSELNVNALELDDSALYLCASSSGGSSYEQYFGPGTRLTVT.

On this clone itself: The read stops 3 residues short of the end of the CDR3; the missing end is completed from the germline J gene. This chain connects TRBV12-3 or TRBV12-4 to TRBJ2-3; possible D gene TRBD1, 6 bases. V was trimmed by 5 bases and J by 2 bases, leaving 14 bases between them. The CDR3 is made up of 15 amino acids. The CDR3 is CASSPGTPITDTQYF. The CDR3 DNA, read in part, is TGTGCCAGCAGTCCCGGGACACCAATCACAGATACG.

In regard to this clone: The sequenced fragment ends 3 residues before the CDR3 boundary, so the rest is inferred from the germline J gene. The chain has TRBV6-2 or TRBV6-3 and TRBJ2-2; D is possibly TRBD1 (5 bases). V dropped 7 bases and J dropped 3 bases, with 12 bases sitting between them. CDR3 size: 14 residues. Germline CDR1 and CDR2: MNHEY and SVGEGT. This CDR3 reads CASKGRDDTGELFF. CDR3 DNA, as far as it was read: TGTGCCAGCAAGGGCAGGGATGACACCGGGGAG.

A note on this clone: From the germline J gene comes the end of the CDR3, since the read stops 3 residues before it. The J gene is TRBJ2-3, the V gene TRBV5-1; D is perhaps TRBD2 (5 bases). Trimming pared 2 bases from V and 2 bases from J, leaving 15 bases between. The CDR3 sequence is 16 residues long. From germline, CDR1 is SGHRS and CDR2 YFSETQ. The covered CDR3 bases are TGCGCCAGCAGCTTCACCGCGGGCATGGTCACAGATACG. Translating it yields CASSFTAGMVTDT. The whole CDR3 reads CASSFTAGMVTDTQYF.

The CDR3 loop is CAWSVSSRGSNSNQPQHF. The sequenced CDR3 bases are TGTGCCTGGAGTGTATCCAGCAGGGGGTCTAATAGCAATCAGCCC. The V call is TRBV30, the J call TRBJ1-5, with TRBD1 identical over 7 bases. The read ends 3 residues early relative to the CDR3; the germline J gene fills the gap. CDR3 length equals 18 residues. The germline CDR1 and CDR2 sequences are GTSNPN and SVGIG (reference sequence). The V segment lost 0 bases and the J segment 0 bases; nucleotides outside the gene matches: 11.

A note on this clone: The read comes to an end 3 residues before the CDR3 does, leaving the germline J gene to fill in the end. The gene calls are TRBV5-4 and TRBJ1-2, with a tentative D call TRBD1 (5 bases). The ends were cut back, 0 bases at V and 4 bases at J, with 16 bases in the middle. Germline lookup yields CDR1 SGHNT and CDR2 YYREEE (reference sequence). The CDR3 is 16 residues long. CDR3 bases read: TGTGCCAGCAGCTTGGCCAATAACAGGTGGGGCTATGGC. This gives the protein CASSLANNRWGYG. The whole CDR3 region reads CASSLANNRWGYGYTF.

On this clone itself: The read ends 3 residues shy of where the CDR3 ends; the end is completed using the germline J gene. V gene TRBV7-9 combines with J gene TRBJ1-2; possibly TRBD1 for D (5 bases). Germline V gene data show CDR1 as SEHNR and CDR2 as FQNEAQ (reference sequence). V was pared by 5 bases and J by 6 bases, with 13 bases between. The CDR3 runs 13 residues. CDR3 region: CASSRLAGDGYTF. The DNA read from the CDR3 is TGTGCCAGCAGCCGACTAGCGGGGGATGGC.

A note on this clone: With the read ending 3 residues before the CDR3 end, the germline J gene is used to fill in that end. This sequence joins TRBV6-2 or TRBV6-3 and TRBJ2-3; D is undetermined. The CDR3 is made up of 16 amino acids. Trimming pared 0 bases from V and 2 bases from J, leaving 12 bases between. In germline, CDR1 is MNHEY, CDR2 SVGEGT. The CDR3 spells CASSYSPQVNTDTQYF. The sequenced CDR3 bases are TGTGCCAGCAGTTACTCCCCCCAGGTTAACACAGATACG.

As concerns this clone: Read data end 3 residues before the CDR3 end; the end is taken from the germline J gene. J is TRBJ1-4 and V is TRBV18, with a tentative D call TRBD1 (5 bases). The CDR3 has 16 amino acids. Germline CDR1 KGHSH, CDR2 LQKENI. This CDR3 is CASSPPGRGEGTPLFF. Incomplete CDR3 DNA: TGTGCCAGCTCACCACCGGGCCGGGGGGAAGGCACACCA.

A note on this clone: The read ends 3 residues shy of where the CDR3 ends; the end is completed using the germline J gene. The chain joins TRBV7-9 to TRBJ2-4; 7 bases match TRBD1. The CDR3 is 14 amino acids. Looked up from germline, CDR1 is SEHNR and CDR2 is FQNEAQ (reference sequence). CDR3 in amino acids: CAVSEGAFNYGQYF. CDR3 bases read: TGTGCCGTCTCCGAGGGGGCGTTTAACTATGGT.

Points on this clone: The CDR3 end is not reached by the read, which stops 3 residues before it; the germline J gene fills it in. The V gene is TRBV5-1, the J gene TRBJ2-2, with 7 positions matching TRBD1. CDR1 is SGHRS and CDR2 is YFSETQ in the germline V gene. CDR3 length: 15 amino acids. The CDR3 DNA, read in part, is TGCGCCAGCAGCCTCCGACAGGGATCGGGTGAAAAG. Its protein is CASSLRQGSGEK. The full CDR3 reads CASSLRQGSGEKLFF.

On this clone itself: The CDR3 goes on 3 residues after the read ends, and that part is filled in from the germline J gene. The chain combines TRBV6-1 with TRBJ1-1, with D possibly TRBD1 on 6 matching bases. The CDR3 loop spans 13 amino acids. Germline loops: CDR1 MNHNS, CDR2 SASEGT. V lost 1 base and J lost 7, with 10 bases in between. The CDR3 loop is CASSEDYRDEAFF. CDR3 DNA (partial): TGTGCCAGCAGTGAAGATTACAGGGATGAA.

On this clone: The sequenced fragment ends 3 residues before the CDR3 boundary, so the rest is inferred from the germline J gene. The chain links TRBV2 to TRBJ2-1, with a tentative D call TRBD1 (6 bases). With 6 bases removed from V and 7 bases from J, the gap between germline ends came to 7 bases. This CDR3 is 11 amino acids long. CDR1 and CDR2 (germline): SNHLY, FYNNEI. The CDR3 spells CASRTGNEQFF. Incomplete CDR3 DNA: TGTGCCAGCAGAACAGGGAATGAG.

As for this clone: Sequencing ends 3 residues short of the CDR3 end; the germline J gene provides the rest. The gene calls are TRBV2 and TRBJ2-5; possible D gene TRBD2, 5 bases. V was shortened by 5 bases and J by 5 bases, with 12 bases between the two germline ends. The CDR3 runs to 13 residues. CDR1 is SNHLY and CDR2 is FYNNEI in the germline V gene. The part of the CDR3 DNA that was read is TGTGCCAGCAGTTTCGACTACGCTGAGACC. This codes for CASSFDYAET. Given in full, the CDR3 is CASSFDYAETQYF.

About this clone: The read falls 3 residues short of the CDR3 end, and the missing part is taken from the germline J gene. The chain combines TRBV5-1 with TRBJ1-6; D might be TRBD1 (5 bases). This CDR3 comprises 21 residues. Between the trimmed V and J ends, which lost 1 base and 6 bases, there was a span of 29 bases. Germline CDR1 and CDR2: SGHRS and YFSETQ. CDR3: CASSLWTNGQASTGVNSPLHF. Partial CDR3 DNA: TGCGCCAGCAGCTTGTGGACCAATGGACAAGCCTCCACAGGAGTTAATTCACCC.

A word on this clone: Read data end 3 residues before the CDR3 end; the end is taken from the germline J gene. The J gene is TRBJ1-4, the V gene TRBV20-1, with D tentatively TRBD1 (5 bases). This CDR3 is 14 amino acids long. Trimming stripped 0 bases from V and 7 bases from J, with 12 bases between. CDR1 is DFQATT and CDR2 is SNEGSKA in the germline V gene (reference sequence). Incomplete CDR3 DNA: TGCAGTGCTAGAGATCTCGCGGGGCTTGAAAAA. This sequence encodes CSARDLAGLEK. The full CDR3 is CSARDLAGLEKLFF.

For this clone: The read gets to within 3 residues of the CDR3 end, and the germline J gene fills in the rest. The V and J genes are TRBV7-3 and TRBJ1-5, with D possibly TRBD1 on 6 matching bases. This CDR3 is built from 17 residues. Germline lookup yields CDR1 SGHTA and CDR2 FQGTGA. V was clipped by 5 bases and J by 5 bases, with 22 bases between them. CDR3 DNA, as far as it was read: TGTGCCAGCAGCCCTGGACCAGGGGACCCCCTCGATCAGCCC. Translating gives CASSPGPGDPLDQP. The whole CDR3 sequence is CASSPGPGDPLDQPQHF. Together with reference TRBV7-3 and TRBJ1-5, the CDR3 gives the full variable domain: GAGVSQTPSNKVTEKGKYVELRCDPISGHTALYWYRQSLGQGPEFLIYFQGTGAADDSGLPNDRFFAVRPEGSVSTLKIQRTERGDSAVYLCASSPGPGDPLDQPQHFGDGTRLSIL.

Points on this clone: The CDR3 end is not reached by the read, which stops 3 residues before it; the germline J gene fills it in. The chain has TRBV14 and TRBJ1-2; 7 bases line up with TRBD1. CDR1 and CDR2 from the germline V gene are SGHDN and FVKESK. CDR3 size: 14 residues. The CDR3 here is CASSQTGDGRGYTF. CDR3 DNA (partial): TGTGCCAGCAGCCAAACAGGGGATGGACGCGGC.

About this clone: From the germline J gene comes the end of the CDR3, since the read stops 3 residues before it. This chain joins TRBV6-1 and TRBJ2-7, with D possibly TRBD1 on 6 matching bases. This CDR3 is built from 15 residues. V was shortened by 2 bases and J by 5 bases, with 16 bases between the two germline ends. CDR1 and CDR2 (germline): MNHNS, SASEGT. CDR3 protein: CASSELDRPFDEQYF. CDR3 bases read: TGTGCCAGCAGTGAATTAGACAGGCCTTTCGACGAG.

CDR3 DNA, as far as it was read: TGTGCCAGCTCACCACCCGTCCAGGCCTCTAACACAGATACC. Protein: CASSPPVQASNTDT. The entire CDR3 protein is CASSPPVQASNTDTYTF. The chain combines TRBV18 with TRBJ1-2; D not certain. The read ends 3 residues shy of where the CDR3 ends; the end is completed using the germline J gene. Germline CDR1 is KGHSH and CDR2 is LQKENI. There are 17 residues in the CDR3.

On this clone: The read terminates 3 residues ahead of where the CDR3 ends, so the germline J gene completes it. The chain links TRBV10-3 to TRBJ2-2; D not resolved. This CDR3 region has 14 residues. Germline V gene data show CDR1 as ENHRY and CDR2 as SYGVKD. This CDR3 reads CAISETGFGSPLFF. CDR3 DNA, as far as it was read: TGTGCCATCAGTGAGACCGGGTTTGGTTCACCG.

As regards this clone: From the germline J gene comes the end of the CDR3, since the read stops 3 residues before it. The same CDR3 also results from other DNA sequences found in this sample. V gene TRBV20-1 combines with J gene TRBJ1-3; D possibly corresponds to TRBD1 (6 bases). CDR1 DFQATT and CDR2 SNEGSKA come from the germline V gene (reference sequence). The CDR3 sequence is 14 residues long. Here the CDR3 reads CSAREGTQQGTIYF. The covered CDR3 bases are TGCAGTGCTAGAGAAGGGACACAGCAGGGCACG.

CDR3 DNA, as far as it was read: TGTGCCAGCGGAGCGGATCGACTGGGTACG. Protein: CASGADRLGT. The full CDR3 reads CASGADRLGTQYF. The rearrangement uses TRBV2 and TRBJ2-3, with a weak D call TRBD2 (5 bases). The CDR3 extends 3 residues past the end of the read, so its final part is completed from the germline J gene. This CDR3 contains 13 residues. V gave up 8 bases and J gave up 8 bases, with 17 bases separating them. In germline, CDR1 is SNHLY, CDR2 FYNNEI.

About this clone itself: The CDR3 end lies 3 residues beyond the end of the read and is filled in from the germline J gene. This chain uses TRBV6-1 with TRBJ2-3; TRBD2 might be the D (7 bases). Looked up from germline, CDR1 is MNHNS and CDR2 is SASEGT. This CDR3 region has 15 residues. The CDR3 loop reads CASSVMGGLLETQYF. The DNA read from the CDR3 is TGTGCCAGCAGTGTTATGGGGGGGCTTCTCGAGACG.

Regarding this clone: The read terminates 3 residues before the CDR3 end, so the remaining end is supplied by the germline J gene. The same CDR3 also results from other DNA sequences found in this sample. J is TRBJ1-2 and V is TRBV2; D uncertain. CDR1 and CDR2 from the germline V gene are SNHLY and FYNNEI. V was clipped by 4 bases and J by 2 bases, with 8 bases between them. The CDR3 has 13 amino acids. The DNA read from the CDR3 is TGTGCCAGCAGTGCTTCGGGGAACTATGGC. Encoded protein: CASSASGNYG. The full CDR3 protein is CASSASGNYGYTF. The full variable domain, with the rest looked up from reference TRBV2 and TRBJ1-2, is EPEVTQTPSHQVTQMGQEVILRCVPISNHLYFYWYRQILGQKVEFLVSFYNNEISEKSEIFDDQFSVERPDGSNFTLKIRSTKLEDSAMYFCASSASGNYGYTFGSGTRLTVV.

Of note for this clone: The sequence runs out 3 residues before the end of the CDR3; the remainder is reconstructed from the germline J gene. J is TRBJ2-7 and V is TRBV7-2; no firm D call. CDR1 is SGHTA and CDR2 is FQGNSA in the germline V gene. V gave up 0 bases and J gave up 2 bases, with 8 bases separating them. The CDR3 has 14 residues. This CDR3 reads CASSLAFRAYEQYF. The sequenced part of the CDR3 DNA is TGTGCCAGCAGCTTAGCATTCAGAGCCTACGAG.

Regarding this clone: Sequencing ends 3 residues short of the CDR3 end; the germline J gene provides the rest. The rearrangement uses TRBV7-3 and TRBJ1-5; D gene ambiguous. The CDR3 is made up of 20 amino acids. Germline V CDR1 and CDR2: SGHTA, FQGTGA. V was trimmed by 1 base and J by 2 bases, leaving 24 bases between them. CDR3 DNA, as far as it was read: TGTGCCAGCAGCTTAAGGCCCCCCGGGGAGGCCACACATTGCAATCAGCCC. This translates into CASSLRPPGEATHCNQP. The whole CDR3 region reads CASSLRPPGEATHCNQPQHF.

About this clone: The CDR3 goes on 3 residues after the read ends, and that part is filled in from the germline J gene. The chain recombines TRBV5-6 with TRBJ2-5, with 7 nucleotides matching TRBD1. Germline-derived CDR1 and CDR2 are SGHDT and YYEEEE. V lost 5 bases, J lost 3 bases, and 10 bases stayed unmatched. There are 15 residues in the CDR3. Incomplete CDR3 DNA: TGTGCCAGCAGTTGGGGACAGAGAGAGGAAGAGACC. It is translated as CASSWGQREEET. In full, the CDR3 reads CASSWGQREEETQYF.